A selection of T cell receptor beta chains follows, all from one sample in a study of cytomegalovirus exposure and HLA in healthy donors. Clones were sequenced by immunoSEQ multiplex PCR, and TCRdb holds only the in-frame ones, with some missing. The sample records 150,000 or so clones, about 91% being singletons. Specimen: PBMCs. The source of these receptors is a woman between 18 and 29 years old in good health and CMV-seropositive. Both conserved end residues are part of each CDR3. Fields, in order: clone size, D gene, J gene, V gene, CDR3 DNA, CDR3 protein. The D gene is left open where the match is weak. The size entry is marked missing in some rows and otherwise reads once, few, many or a size class.

clone_size: NA
d_call: TRBD1
j_call: TRBJ1-2
v_call: TRBV9
cdr3_nt: TGTGCCAGCAGCCCCGTTAACAGGGGATTGCGTGGCTACACCTTC
cdr3_aa: CASSPVNRGLRGYTF

clone_size: NA
d_call: NA
j_call: TRBJ1-4
v_call: TRBV28
cdr3_nt: TGTGCCAGCAGTTCCACCTCGGGATTAAATGAAAAACTGTTTTTT
cdr3_aa: CASSSTSGLNEKLFF

clone_size: NA
d_call: NA
j_call: TRBJ1-4
v_call: TRBV5-5
cdr3_nt: TGTGCCAGCACCGCCGGGACTATATATGAAAAACTGTTTTTT
cdr3_aa: CASTAGTIYEKLFF

clone_size: NA
d_call: NA
j_call: TRBJ1-2
v_call: TRBV2
cdr3_nt: TGTGCCAGCATAGCTCTGAAGGGCTACACCTTC
cdr3_aa: CASIALKGYTF

clone_size: NA
d_call: NA
j_call: TRBJ2-7
v_call: TRBV5-1
cdr3_nt: TGCGCCAGCAGCTTGGACTCAGGGAATTTTTACGAGCAGTACTTC
cdr3_aa: CASSLDSGNFYEQYF

clone_size: NA
d_call: TRBD1
j_call: TRBJ1-2
v_call: TRBV19
cdr3_nt: TGTGCCAGTATCGAGTTTGGGACAGGGAATAATGGCTACACCTTC
cdr3_aa: CASIEFGTGNNGYTF

clone_size: NA
d_call: NA
j_call: TRBJ2-7
v_call: TRBV5-4
cdr3_nt: TGTGCCAGCAGCTTGGCGGGGGGCGGGTACGAGCAGTACTTC
cdr3_aa: CASSLAGGGYEQYF

clone_size: NA
d_call: NA
j_call: TRBJ2-7
v_call: TRBV27
cdr3_nt: TGTGCCAGCAGTTTATTCGGTTCCTCCTACGAGCAGTACTTC
cdr3_aa: CASSLFGSSYEQYF

clone_size: NA
d_call: TRBD2
j_call: TRBJ2-3
v_call: TRBV7-8
cdr3_nt: TGTGCCAGCAGCTCGCAGCTAGCGGGGGGACCAGATACGCAGTATTTT
cdr3_aa: CASSSQLAGGPDTQYF

clone_size: NA
d_call: NA
j_call: TRBJ1-2
v_call: TRBV30
cdr3_nt: TGTGCCTACCCCAATTGGGCCACTCAACAATCTGGCTACACCTTC
cdr3_aa: CAYPNWATQQSGYTF

clone_size: NA
d_call: NA
j_call: TRBJ1-1
v_call: TRBV7-2
cdr3_nt: TGTGCCAGCACCTACCGGACTGCCACTGAAGCTTTCTTT
cdr3_aa: CASTYRTATEAFF

clone_size: NA
d_call: NA
j_call: TRBJ1-4
v_call: TRBV19
cdr3_nt: TGTGCCAGTGTTACTGGAGGAGGTAATGAAAAACTGTTTTTT
cdr3_aa: CASVTGGGNEKLFF

clone_size: NA
d_call: NA
j_call: TRBJ2-1
v_call: TRBV6-6
cdr3_nt: TGTGCCACGCTAGGCTCCTACAATGAGCAGTTCTTC
cdr3_aa: CATLGSYNEQFF

clone_size: NA
d_call: NA
j_call: TRBJ1-2
v_call: TRBV11-2
cdr3_nt: TGTGCCAGCAGCTCCCCCGGGGCTGGGGGGGGAAACTATGGCTACACCTTC
cdr3_aa: CASSSPGAGGGNYGYTF

clone_size: NA
d_call: NA
j_call: TRBJ2-7
v_call: TRBV2
cdr3_nt: TGTGCCAGCACTCCTTATCCCGCTACTCTGAACGAGCAGTACTTC
cdr3_aa: CASTPYPATLNEQYF

clone_size: few
d_call: TRBD2
j_call: TRBJ2-1
v_call: TRBV30
cdr3_nt: TGTGCCTGGAGAGGCCCGGGACTAGCGGGGGGGCCGTTAGAGCAGTTCTTC
cdr3_aa: CAWRGPGLAGGPLEQFF

clone_size: once
d_call: TRBD2
j_call: TRBJ2-7
v_call: TRBV4-2
cdr3_nt: TGTGCCAGCAGCCCCATAGGACTAGCCCTAACCTACGAGCAGTACTTC
cdr3_aa: CASSPIGLALTYEQYF

clone_size: once
d_call: TRBD1
j_call: TRBJ2-5
v_call: TRBV2
cdr3_nt: TGTGCCAGCAGCATGACAGGGTCGCTGGAGACCCAGTACTTC
cdr3_aa: CASSMTGSLETQYF

clone_size: NA
d_call: NA
j_call: TRBJ1-1
v_call: TRBV2
cdr3_nt: TGTGCCAGCAGTGTGGGCCCGAACACTGAAGCTTTCTTT
cdr3_aa: CASSVGPNTEAFF

clone_size: NA
d_call: NA
j_call: TRBJ2-1
v_call: TRBV28
cdr3_nt: TGTGCCAGCAGCCCCGCGGCTACGCCCAATGAGCAGTTCTTC
cdr3_aa: CASSPAATPNEQFF

clone_size: NA
d_call: TRBD2
j_call: TRBJ2-1
v_call: TRBV10-1
cdr3_nt: TGCGCCAGCAGTGGTACTAGCGGGGGGGCTGATGAGCAGTTCTTC
cdr3_aa: CASSGTSGGADEQFF

clone_size: NA
d_call: NA
j_call: TRBJ2-7
v_call: TRBV28
cdr3_nt: TGTGCCAGCAGTCCCCCCCCGACGGGTAGGAGCTCCTACGAGCAGTACTTC
cdr3_aa: CASSPPPTGRSSYEQYF

clone_size: NA
d_call: NA
j_call: TRBJ1-4
v_call: TRBV6-1
cdr3_nt: TGTGCCAGCAGTGAACCACCCAACCGTACCACCCTTCTGACAGGCTGTAATGAAAAACTGTTTTTT
cdr3_aa: CASSEPPNRTTLLTGCNEKLFF

clone_size: NA
d_call: NA
j_call: TRBJ1-2
v_call: TRBV6-5
cdr3_nt: TGTGCCAGCAGAAGGAGGGATAGCTATGGCTACACCTTC
cdr3_aa: CASRRRDSYGYTF

clone_size: NA
d_call: TRBD1
j_call: TRBJ1-6
v_call: TRBV7-2
cdr3_nt: TGTGCCAGCAGCCATCTCAGAGGGGGCGCAAGTAATTCACCCCTCCACTTT
cdr3_aa: CASSHLRGGASNSPLHF

clone_size: NA
d_call: NA
j_call: TRBJ1-1
v_call: TRBV7-2
cdr3_nt: TGTGCCAGCAGCACCCTAAGCTGGCCGGGCACTGAAGCTTTCTTT
cdr3_aa: CASSTLSWPGTEAFF

clone_size: once
d_call: NA
j_call: TRBJ2-6
v_call: TRBV30
cdr3_nt: TGTGCCTGGAGAAACTTACAGGTTTCTGGGGCCAACGTCCTGACTTTC
cdr3_aa: CAWRNLQVSGANVLTF

clone_size: NA
d_call: NA
j_call: TRBJ1-2
v_call: TRBV7-9
cdr3_nt: TGTGCCAGCAGCTTAGCGGACAGCGGCTATGGCTACACCTTC
cdr3_aa: CASSLADSGYGYTF

clone_size: NA
d_call: NA
j_call: TRBJ1-2
v_call: TRBV27
cdr3_nt: TGTGCCAGCAGACGGCGGGGGCTGAACTATGGCTACACCTTC
cdr3_aa: CASRRRGLNYGYTF

clone_size: NA
d_call: TRBD1
j_call: TRBJ2-3
v_call: TRBV6-1
cdr3_nt: TGTGCCAGCAGTGACAGGGGGTGGACAGATACGCAGTATTTT
cdr3_aa: CASSDRGWTDTQYF

clone_size: few
d_call: TRBD2
j_call: TRBJ2-1
v_call: TRBV6-4
cdr3_nt: TGTGCCAGCAGTGACGGGACGGGGGGGATGAATGAGCAGTTCTTC
cdr3_aa: CASSDGTGGMNEQFF

clone_size: NA
d_call: NA
j_call: TRBJ1-3
v_call: TRBV6-5
cdr3_nt: TGTGCCAGCAGTTACTCTCGGGGGGGCGGAAACACCATATATTTT
cdr3_aa: CASSYSRGGGNTIYF

clone_size: NA
d_call: NA
j_call: TRBJ2-1
v_call: TRBV7-2
cdr3_nt: TGTGCCAGCAGCTTAGCCCCACGGAGCGCCGAGATTTACAATGAGCAGTTCTTC
cdr3_aa: CASSLAPRSAEIYNEQFF

clone_size: NA
d_call: TRBD1
j_call: TRBJ2-7
v_call: TRBV4-3
cdr3_nt: TGCGCCAGCAGCCAGGACAGGTTGTCCTACGAGCAGTACTTC
cdr3_aa: CASSQDRLSYEQYF

clone_size: NA
d_call: TRBD2
j_call: TRBJ2-1
v_call: TRBV19
cdr3_nt: TGTGCCAGTAGTCTGGGACTAGCCTTCAACAATGAGCAGTTCTTC
cdr3_aa: CASSLGLAFNNEQFF

clone_size: once
d_call: NA
j_call: TRBJ2-3
v_call: TRBV15
cdr3_nt: TGTGCCACCAGCAGGGGAAGGGCCCCGGGGACGCAGTATTTT
cdr3_aa: CATSRGRAPGTQYF

clone_size: NA
d_call: NA
j_call: TRBJ2-1
v_call: TRBV29-1
cdr3_nt: TGCAGCGTTGAAGGGGTCCGGGTCCCCTCTAACAATGAGCAGTTCTTC
cdr3_aa: CSVEGVRVPSNNEQFF

clone_size: NA
d_call: NA
j_call: TRBJ1-2
v_call: TRBV11-3
cdr3_nt: TGTGCCAGCCCGGCGATGGGGCAGGCTAACTATGGCTACACCTTC
cdr3_aa: CASPAMGQANYGYTF

clone_size: NA
d_call: NA
j_call: TRBJ2-6
v_call: TRBV23-1
cdr3_nt: TGCGCCAGCAGTCAACGGGACTCCTGGACATCTGGGGCCAACGTCCTGACTTTC
cdr3_aa: CASSQRDSWTSGANVLTF

clone_size: NA
d_call: NA
j_call: TRBJ2-7
v_call: TRBV18
cdr3_nt: TGTGCCAGCTCACCGGGGGGGGCTGGTGGTTTCTACGAGCAGTACTTC
cdr3_aa: CASSPGGAGGFYEQYF

clone_size: NA
d_call: NA
j_call: TRBJ1-6
v_call: TRBV5-1
cdr3_nt: TGCGCCAGCAGCTTGGAGGCAGGGTTGCATAATTCACCCCTCCACTTT
cdr3_aa: CASSLEAGLHNSPLHF

clone_size: NA
d_call: NA
j_call: TRBJ2-7
v_call: TRBV20-1
cdr3_nt: TGCAGTGCTAGGAGGGCTCACGAGCAGTACTTC
cdr3_aa: CSARRAHEQYF

clone_size: NA
d_call: NA
j_call: TRBJ1-6
v_call: TRBV30
cdr3_nt: TGTGCCTGGACCCCCTCCAATTCACCCCTCCACTTT
cdr3_aa: CAWTPSNSPLHF

clone_size: NA
d_call: NA
j_call: TRBJ2-1
v_call: TRBV2
cdr3_nt: TGTGCCAGCTGTGTAGGGGGGGCATGGGAGCAGTTCTTC
cdr3_aa: CASCVGGAWEQFF

clone_size: NA
d_call: TRBD2
j_call: TRBJ2-3
v_call: TRBV7-9
cdr3_nt: TGTGCCAGCAGCTTGCTAGCGGGGGGGATGACAGATACGCAGTATTTT
cdr3_aa: CASSLLAGGMTDTQYF